This T cell receptor beta chain came from a study of blood T cell repertoires in COVID-19. Study-wide context: The United States, Italy and Spain supplied acute and convalescent COVID-19 samples. Sample material is recorded as cDNA or gDNA derived from T cells, B-cell-depleted T cells, or PBMCs.

In its sample, this clone was seen once. CDR3 size: 15 residues. The V and J ends lost 5 bases and 7 bases, in that order; junction bases with no gene match: 10. Per germline, CDR1 SGHTA and CDR2 FQGNSA. Across about 22 US areas, participants ranged in age from 18 to 89 years. Participants' own reports of clinical history determined their cohort assignment. Method: immunoSEQ multiplex PCR; TCRdb's copy keeps in-frame clones and lacks some. There are about 200,000 clones in the sample; more than 80% occur only once, and 6.5% to 9.5% lies in the top ten. The sequence was collected from a woman aged 18-29 years who had recovered from COVID-19. The chain recombines TRBV7-2 with TRBJ2-3, with 9 bases fitting TRBD2. The specimen sequenced was PBMCs or T cells enriched from blood (not recorded which). The DNA of the CDR3 is TGTGCCAGCAGCCTCAGCGGGGGGAAAATATATACGCAGTATTTT. This encodes CASSLSGGKIYTQYF.